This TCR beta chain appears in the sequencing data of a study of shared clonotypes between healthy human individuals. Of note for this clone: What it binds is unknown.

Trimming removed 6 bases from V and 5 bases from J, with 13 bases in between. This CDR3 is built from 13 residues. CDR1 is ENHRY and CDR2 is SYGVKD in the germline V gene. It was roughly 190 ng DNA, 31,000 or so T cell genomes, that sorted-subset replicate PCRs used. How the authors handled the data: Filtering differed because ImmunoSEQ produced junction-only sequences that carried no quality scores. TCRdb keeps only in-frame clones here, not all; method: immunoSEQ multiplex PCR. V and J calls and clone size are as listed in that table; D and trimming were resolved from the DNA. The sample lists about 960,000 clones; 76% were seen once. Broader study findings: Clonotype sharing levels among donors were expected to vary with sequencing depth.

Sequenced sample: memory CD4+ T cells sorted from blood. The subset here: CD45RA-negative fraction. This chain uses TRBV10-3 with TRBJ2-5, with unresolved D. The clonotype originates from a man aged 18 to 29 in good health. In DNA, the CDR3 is TGTGCCATCAGGCAAGAGCGAGTGGAGACCCAGTACTTC. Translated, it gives CAIRQERVETQYF.